The entry that follows covers one T cell receptor (beta chain) sequence. This clonotype was counted only a few times. No cognate antigen has been identified for it. No base quality values were provided; no much bigger clone lies one nucleotide off. Hyperthyroidism patients were aged 18 to 65 years and newly diagnosed, with disease duration of less than 2 months. Any patient with an uncontrolled infection, another autoimmune disease, pregnancy or lactation was excluded. Diagnoses were based on clinical symptoms, serum thyroxine and TRAb, thyroid ultrasound and orbital computed tomography. For progressor patients, blood was drawn at the first diagnosis of hyperthyroidism, before any ophthalmopathy symptoms had appeared. Ficoll-Paque density gradient centrifugation was used to isolate PBMCs from around 9.1 ml of fresh peripheral blood. Progressor patients were initially diagnosed with Graves' hyperthyroidism and developed ophthalmopathy during follow-up. Trizol reagent was used to extract total RNA, and RNA quality was then checked on an Agilent 2100 Bioanalyzer.

TCR beta CDR3 regions were amplified from RNA transcripts. For the first round of RT-PCR on the TCR CDR3, the HTBI primer set was used together with the Qiagen OneStep RT-PCR kit. The libraries were constructed in a second round of multiplex PCR and then size-selected and purified. Libraries were sequenced paired-end with 100 bp reads on an Illumina HiSeq2000. The original methods were these. SOAPnuke was used to process the raw data, removing reads that contained adapters or uncalled bases, had a mean Phred below 15, or lacked an exact match to the constant primer or identifier. COPE v1.2.5 was used to merge high-quality paired reads, and clonotypes were defined as unique nucleotide sequences. Clonotypes were aligned to IMGT TRBV, TRBD and TRBJ reference segments using MiTCR v1.1. The analysis included only V-J combinations with a frequency above 0.0001, which together covered approximately 99% of the repertoires. A TCS score was defined as the ratio of F50 (clonal expansion) to E x V (chaos), with BLOSUM62-based TCRdist applied between CDR3 peptides within each V-J. Welch's t-statistics and random forest reduced some 510 V-J features to 10 to 15, which were used in a naive Bayes classifier (R e1071). The raw public data were reprocessed by TCRdb itself: fastp quality trimming at Q25, MiXCR clonotype calling, in-frame beta chains only. Merged by CDR3 protein, the rows form single entries marked with the most common genes and DNA. The V and J calls and clone size come from TCRdb's table, not from the authors' own analysis. Here the sample has about 360,000 distinct CDR3 sequences; 15% to 18% occur a single time. The top ten clones comprise 28% of the sample.

V loses 7 bases, J loses 0 bases, and the germline ends lie 9 bases apart. CDR1 and CDR2, looked up from the germline V gene (reference sequence), are DFQATT and SNEGSKA. There are 12 amino acids in the CDR3, from cysteine to phenylalanine inclusive. The entry retains the CDR3 DNA only, 36 bases that are in frame from base 1. The data stem from a study of T cells in Graves' hyperthyroidism and ophthalmopathy (dated by TCRdb to about 2019). For context, the study as a whole: Peripheral blood samples were taken at initial diagnosis, before any treatment was given. To identify distinguishing TCR V-J signatures, a discovery cohort of around 100 patients was used, comprising some 43 with Graves' ophthalmopathy and under 60 with stable Graves' hyperthyroidism. Prospective prediction of ophthalmopathy was tested in an independent validation cohort consisting of 18 to 20 hyperthyroidism patients and 15 or so patients who later progressed to ophthalmopathy. The 100 or so discovery patients were randomly split 7:3 into training and test sets. In addition, the study compared T-cell repertoires in thyroid tissue and in blood from over 5 Graves' hyperthyroidism patients. After sampling, hyperthyroidism patients received methimazole starting at 30 mg daily, and ophthalmopathy patients received high-dose intravenous methylprednisolone. According to the paper, TCR Vbeta CDR3 sequencing was carried out on some 140 peripheral blood samples, which came from some 41 ophthalmopathy, approximately 72 hyperthyroidism and some 17 progressor patients. Paper-wide results and their limitations: Ophthalmopathy was separated from stable hyperthyroidism by a 13 V-J signature model, with roughly 88% sensitivity and just over 81% specificity obtained in cross-validation and 80%/75% obtained in testing. Most expanded thyroid clonotypes (frequency above 0.001) were also found in blood, which suggests that blood repertoires may mirror thyroid immune responses. Sample size was not statistically predetermined, and investigators were not blinded to group allocation. In validation, progression to ophthalmopathy was predicted by the model with around 70% sensitivity and about 72% specificity, a median of roughly 6 months before onset.

The origin of this receptor is a woman younger than 35 with Graves' hyperthyroidism that later progressed to Graves' ophthalmopathy. The source material was blood. This chain joins TRBV20-1 to TRBJ2-5; TRBD2 is a weak D gene call, 5 bases matching. The CDR3 has the sequence CSGEGYQETQYF. The nucleotide sequence reads TGCAGTGGCGAGGGTTACCAAGAGACCCAGTACTTC.